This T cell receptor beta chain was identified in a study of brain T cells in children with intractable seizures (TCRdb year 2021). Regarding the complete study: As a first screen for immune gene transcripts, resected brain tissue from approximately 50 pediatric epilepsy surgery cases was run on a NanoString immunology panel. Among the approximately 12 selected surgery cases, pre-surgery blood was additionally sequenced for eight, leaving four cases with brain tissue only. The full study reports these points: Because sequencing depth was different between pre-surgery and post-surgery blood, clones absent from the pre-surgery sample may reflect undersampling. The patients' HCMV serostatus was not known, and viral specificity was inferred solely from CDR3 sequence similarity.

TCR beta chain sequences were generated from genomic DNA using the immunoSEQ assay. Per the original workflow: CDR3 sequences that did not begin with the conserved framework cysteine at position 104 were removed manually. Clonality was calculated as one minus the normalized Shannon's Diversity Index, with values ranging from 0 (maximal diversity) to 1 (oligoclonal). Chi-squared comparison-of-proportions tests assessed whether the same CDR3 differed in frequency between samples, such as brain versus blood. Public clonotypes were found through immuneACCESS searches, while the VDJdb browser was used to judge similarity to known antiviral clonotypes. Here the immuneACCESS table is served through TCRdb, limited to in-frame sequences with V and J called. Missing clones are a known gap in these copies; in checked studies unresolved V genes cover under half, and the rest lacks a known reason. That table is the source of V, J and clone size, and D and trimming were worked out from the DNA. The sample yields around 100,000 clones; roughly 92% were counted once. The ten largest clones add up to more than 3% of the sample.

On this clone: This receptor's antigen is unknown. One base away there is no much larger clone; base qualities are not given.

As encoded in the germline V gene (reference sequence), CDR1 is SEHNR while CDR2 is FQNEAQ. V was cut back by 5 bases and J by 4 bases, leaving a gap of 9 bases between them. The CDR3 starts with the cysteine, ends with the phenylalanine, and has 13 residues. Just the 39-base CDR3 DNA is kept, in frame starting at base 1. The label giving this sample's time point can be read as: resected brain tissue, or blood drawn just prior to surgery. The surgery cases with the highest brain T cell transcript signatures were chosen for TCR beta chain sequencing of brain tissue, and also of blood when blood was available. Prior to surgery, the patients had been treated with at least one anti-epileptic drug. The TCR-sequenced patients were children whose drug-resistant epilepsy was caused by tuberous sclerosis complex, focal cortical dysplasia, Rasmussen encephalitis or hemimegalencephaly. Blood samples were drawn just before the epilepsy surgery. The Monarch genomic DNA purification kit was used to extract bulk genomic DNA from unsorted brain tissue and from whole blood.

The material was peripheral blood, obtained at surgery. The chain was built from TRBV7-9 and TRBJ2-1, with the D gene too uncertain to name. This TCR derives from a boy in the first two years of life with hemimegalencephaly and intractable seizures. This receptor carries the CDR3 CASSERIYNEQFF. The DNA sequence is TGTGCCAGCAGCGAACGGATATACAATGAGCAGTTCTTC. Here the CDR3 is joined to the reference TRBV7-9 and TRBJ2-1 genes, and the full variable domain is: DTGVSQNPRHKITKRGQNVTFRCDPISEHNRLYWYRQTLGQGPEFLTYFQNEAQLEKSRLLSDRFSAERPKGSFSTLEIQRTEQGDSAMYLCASSERIYNEQFFGPGTRLTVL.